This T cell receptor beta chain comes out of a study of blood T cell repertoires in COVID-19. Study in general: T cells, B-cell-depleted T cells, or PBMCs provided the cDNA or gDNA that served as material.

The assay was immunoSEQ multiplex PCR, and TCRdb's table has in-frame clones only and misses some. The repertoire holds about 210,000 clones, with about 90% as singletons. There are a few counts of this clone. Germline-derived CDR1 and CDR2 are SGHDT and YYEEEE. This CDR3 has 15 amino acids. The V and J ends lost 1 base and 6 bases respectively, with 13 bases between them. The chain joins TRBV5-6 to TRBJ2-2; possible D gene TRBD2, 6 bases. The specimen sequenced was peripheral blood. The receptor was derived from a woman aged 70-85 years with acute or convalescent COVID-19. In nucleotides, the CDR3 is TGTGCCAGCAGCTTGCGGGAGATGGTAGCCGGGGAGCTGTTTTTT. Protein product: CASSLREMVAGELFF.